What follows describes a single T cell receptor (beta chain). The sample is drawn from a study of blood T cell repertoires in COVID-19. Study in general: COVID-19 samples from acute and convalescent phases originated in the United States, Italy and Spain. The cDNA or gDNA used as material had been derived from T cells, B-cell-depleted T cells, or PBMCs.

Trimming cost V 2 bases and J 9 bases; bases outside gene matches: 6. Per the germline V gene, CDR1 is MNHEY and CDR2 is SVGEGT. The CDR3 contains 14 residues. Under the authors' procedure: Estimation of nucleated cell counts relied on the amplification of reference gene primers. Data came from immunoSEQ multiplex PCR; TCRdb stores just in-frame clones and leaves some out. D and trimming come from the DNA, and the V and J calls and clone size come from that table. This table has about 240,000 clones, around four fifths appearing once. The receptor was derived from an older woman with active or convalescent COVID-19. The sequencing input was peripheral blood. This chain uses TRBV6-2 or TRBV6-3 with TRBJ2-1; 8 bases fit TRBD2. CDR3 bases: TGTGCCAGCAGTTACGCGGCGGGGGGACGTGAGCAGTTCTTC. It encodes CASSYAAGGREQFF.